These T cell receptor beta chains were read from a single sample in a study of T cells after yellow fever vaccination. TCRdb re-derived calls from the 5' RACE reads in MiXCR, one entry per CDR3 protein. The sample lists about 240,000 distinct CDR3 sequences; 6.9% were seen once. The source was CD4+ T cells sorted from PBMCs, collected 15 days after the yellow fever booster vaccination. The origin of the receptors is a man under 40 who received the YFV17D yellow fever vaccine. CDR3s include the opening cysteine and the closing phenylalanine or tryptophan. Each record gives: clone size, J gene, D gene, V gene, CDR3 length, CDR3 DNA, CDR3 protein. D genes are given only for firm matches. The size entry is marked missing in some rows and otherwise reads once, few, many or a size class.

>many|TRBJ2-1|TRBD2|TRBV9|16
TGTGCCAGCAGCGTAGATCCGGGAGGGCCGGGTAATGAGCAGTTCTTC
CASSVDPGGPGNEQFF
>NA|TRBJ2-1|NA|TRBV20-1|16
TGCAGTGCGACCCCCCGGAGCTCCTACTCCTACAATGAGCAGTTCTTC
CSATPRSSYSYNEQFF
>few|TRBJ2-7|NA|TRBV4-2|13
TGTGCCAGCAGCCAAGATAATGCCTACGAGCAGTACTTC
CASSQDNAYEQYF
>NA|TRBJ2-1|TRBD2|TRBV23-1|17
TGCGCCAGCAGCCTTCTTCACACTAGCGGCTCCTACAATGAGCAGTTCTTC
CASSLLHTSGSYNEQFF
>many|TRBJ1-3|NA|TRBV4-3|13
TGCGCCAGCAGCCAAGATGCCGGAAACACCATATATTTT
CASSQDAGNTIYF
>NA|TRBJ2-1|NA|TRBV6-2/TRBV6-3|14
TGTGCCAGCACCTTTCTGGGGGCCTACAATGAGCAGTTCTTC
CASTFLGAYNEQFF
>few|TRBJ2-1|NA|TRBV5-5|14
TGTGCCAGCAGCGGTATACCCCCAGGCGATGAGCAGTTCTTC
CASSGIPPGDEQFF
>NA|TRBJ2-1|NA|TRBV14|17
TGTGCCAGCAGCCAACCGACTCTAGCGAGCACCAACAATGAGCAGTTCTTC
CASSQPTLASTNNEQFF
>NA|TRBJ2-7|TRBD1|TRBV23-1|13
TGCGCCAGCTGGCATCAAGGGGGCTCTGAGCAGTACTTC
CASWHQGGSEQYF
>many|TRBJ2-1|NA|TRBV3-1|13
TGTGCCAGCAGCCAAGCAAATAGAGATGAGCAGTTCTTC
CASSQANRDEQFF
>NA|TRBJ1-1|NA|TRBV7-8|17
TGTGCCAGCAGCCTGAGCAGGGCCACTGTTATGAAAACTGAAGCTTTCTTT
CASSLSRATVMKTEAFF
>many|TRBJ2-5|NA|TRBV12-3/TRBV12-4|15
TGTGCCAGCAGTTTAGATGACGGGGCATGGGGCTCCCGGGACTTC
CASSLDDGAWGSRDF
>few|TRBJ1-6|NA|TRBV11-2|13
TGTGCCAGCAGCCAGGGCTATAATTCACCCCTCCACTTT
CASSQGYNSPLHF
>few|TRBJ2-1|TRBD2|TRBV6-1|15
TGTGCCAGCAGTGAGGGGACTAGCGGGAGTGATGAGCAGTTCTTC
CASSEGTSGSDEQFF
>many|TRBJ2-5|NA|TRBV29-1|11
TGCAGCGTTGCTCGGGCAGAGACCCAGTACTTC
CSVARAETQYF
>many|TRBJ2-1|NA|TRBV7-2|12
TGTGCCAGCAGCTCGGCGGAGACTGAGCAGTTCTTC
CASSSAETEQFF
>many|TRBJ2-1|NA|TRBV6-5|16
TGTGCCAGCAGAGGGTACGTGTCTAGCGACTACAATGAGCAGTTCTTC
CASRGYVSSDYNEQFF
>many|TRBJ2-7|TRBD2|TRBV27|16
TGTGCCAGCAGTCCCCGGACTAGCGGGAGTGCGTACGAGCAGTACTTC
CASSPRTSGSAYEQYF
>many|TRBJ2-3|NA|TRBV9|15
TGTGCCAGCAGCGCAAGAGGGGTGCGTGGGGATACGCAGTATTTT
CASSARGVRGDTQYF
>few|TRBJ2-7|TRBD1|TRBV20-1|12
TGCAGCACCGGGACAGGGGTCCTCGAGCAGTACTTC
CSTGTGVLEQYF
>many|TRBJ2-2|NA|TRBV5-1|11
TGCGCCAGCAGCTTGGACGGGGAGCTGTTTTTT
CASSLDGELFF
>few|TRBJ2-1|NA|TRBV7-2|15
TGTGCCAGCAGCTTACTAGCGGCCCAGGGGTATGAGCAGTTCTTC
CASSLLAAQGYEQFF